This TCR beta chain was identified during a study of blood T cell repertoires in COVID-19. Study-level background: Samples taken during acute and convalescent COVID-19 were collected in the United States, Italy and Spain. PBMCs, B-cell-depleted T cells, or T cells were the source of the cDNA or gDNA that made up the material.

Trimming cost V 5 bases and J 4 bases; bases outside gene matches: 8. From germline, CDR1 is SGHTA and CDR2 FQGNSA. CDR3 size: 15 residues. Methods used by the authors: From reference gene primer amplification, estimates of nucleated cell counts were derived. Libraries were prepared by immunoSEQ multiplex PCR; TCRdb keeps only in-frame clonotypes and omits some of them. V and J calls and clone size are given by that table; D and trimming were obtained from the DNA. The table has about 48,000 clones, about nine tenths seen once. Sequenced material: peripheral blood. The sequence derives from a man between 65 and 80 years old with acute or convalescent COVID-19. This chain uses TRBV7-2 with TRBJ1-2, with 9 bases aligning to TRBD1. CDR3 sequence reads: CASSRRDRASYGYTF. The CDR3 DNA follows: TGTGCCAGCAGCCGGCGGGACAGGGCTAGCTATGGCTACACCTTC.